This TCR beta chain emerged from a study of vaccination and CD4 T cells after COVID-19. Study in general: The convalescents were made up of six males and four females, two of whom were Hispanic.

The Oncomine TCR Beta short-read assay sequenced DNA from cultured CD4+ T cells. One entry per CDR3 protein, called by TCRdb with MiXCR from the PCR reads. The sample yields approximately 22,000 distinct CDR3 sequences, less than 70% seen once. Study-level points and caveats: In median terms, SARS-CoV-2-reactive clonotypes went from about 20 to 38, a nonsignificant rise.

Of note for this clonotype: Its target is unknown.

Treatment indicated: roughly 10-day PBMC culture with coronavirus spike peptide pools or control peptides (ViraFEST assay). V shed 5 bases, J shed 2 bases, and the junction held 14 bases outside the gene matches. The CDR3 has 18 residues. CDR1 and CDR2 (germline): MDHEN, SYDVKM. The chain joins TRBV28 to TRBJ2-7, with 11 bases identical to TRBD2. Specimen: CD4+ T cells from blood, cultured in vitro. The sequence was collected from a human donor who had recovered from COVID-19. The CDR3 sequence is CASSDGTSGRPLAYEQYF. Written as DNA, the CDR3 is TGTGCCAGCAGTGACGGGACTAGCGGTCGACCTCTGGCCTACGAGCAGTACTTC.